The 4 T cell receptor beta chains reported below all come from one sample, sequenced in a study of graft-versus-host responses after intestinal transplantation (dated by TCRdb to the early 2020s). This specimen's time point label, per the study, means: cells obtained before transplantation from donor or recipient. Library method: the immunoSEQ multiplex PCR assay. The source is immuneACCESS, and TCRdb retained only in-frame sequences with V and J called. Part of the clones is not carried over; for the studies checked, unresolved V genes explain less than half of this, and the remainder is unexplained. Recorded for this sample are approximately 86,000 clones; 92% of them occurred a single time. The biggest ten clones account for about 0.4% of the sample. Antigens for these TCRs are unknown. The sequenced sample was unstimulated CD8+ T cells sorted from spleen or lymph node cells, obtained before transplant. The receptors shown here come from a human donor who was the organ donor for an intestinal transplant.

This clone was detected only a few times. The J gene is TRBJ1-2, the V gene TRBV10-1; 7 bases line up with TRBD1. The J segment lost 4 bases and the V segment lost 0 bases, leaving 5 bases of the junction unmatched. The CDR3 is 15 amino acids. Germline lookup yields CDR1 WNHNN and CDR2 SYGVQD (reference sequence). DNA for the CDR3: TGCGCCAGCAGTGAGTCTCCCAGGGGGTCCTATGGCTACACCTTC. Amino acid sequence: CASSESPRGSYGYTF.

The genes are TRBV7-2 and TRBJ1-5, with D perhaps TRBD1 (5 bases). CDR1 SGHTA and CDR2 FQGNSA come from the germline V gene. V dropped 2 bases and J dropped 4 bases, with 15 bases sitting between them. The CDR3 has 16 amino acids. The CDR3 here is CASSLNAGSKNQPQHF. The CDR3 bases are TGTGCCAGCAGCTTAAACGCAGGGTCCAAGAATCAGCCCCAGCATTTT.

The chain recombines TRBV5-6 with TRBJ1-1, with D tentatively TRBD1 (6 bases). The CDR3 is 12 residues long. V shed 2 bases and J shed 4 bases, with 6 bases lying between them. Per germline, CDR1 SGHDT and CDR2 YYEEEE. CDR3 bases: TGTGCCAGCAGCTTCAGGGGCACTGAAGCTTTCTTT. As protein: CASSFRGTEAFF.

V and J are TRBV6-5 and TRBJ2-3; 7 bases agree with TRBD2. CDR3 length equals 15 residues. V was pared by 0 bases and J by 3 bases, with 3 bases of the junction left unmatched. Germline V gene data show CDR1 as MNHEY and CDR2 as SVGAGI. The CDR3 coding sequence is TGTGCCAGCAGTTACTCCCCTAGCGGAACAGATACGCAGTATTTT. Translation: CASSYSPSGTDTQYF.